This is a list of T cell receptor beta chains from one sample in a study of metastatic and nonmetastatic thyroid tumors. TCRdb reanalyzed the PCR reads via MiXCR. The sample includes roughly 10,000 clones, roughly two fifths of them seen just once. The sample taken for sequencing was tumor tissue. Receptor source: a female donor with papillary thyroid cancer or a benign thyroid nodule (not recorded which). Some clones in this sample may be carry-over from other donors' samples. CDR3s include the opening cysteine and the closing phenylalanine or tryptophan. The order of the fields is D gene, V gene, J gene, clone size, CDR3 protein, CDR3 DNA. A D gene is named only where the DNA matches it firmly. Size is stated for part of the rows, as once, few or many counts, or as a class when the clone is expanded.

-,TRBV12-3/TRBV12-4,TRBJ2-1,-,CASNNRAVHEQFF,TGTGCCAGCAACAATAGAGCCGTCCATGAGCAGTTCTTC
-,TRBV7-3,TRBJ2-5,-,CASSHLGGRGETQYF,TGTGCCAGCAGCCACCTCGGTGGGAGAGGCGAGACCCAGTACTTC
-,TRBV7-8,TRBJ1-6,once,CASSLASPPRSPLHF,TGTGCCAGCAGCTTAGCGTCCCCTCCCAGATCACCCCTCCACTTT
-,TRBV7-8,TRBJ1-2,-,CASSSQPGPTSNYGYTF,TGTGCCAGCAGCTCCCAACCGGGACCTACGTCTAACTATGGCTACACCTTC
-,TRBV7-9,TRBJ1-6,-,CASSLAENSPLHF,TGTGCCAGCAGCTTAGCCGAAAATTCACCCCTCCACTTT
-,TRBV6-5,TRBJ1-2,few,CASSYGQHYGYTF,TGTGCCAGCAGTTACGGACAGCACTATGGCTACACCTTC
-,TRBV6-2/TRBV6-3,TRBJ2-7,-,CASSYTETYEQYF,TGTGCCAGCAGTTACACAGAAACCTACGAGCAGTACTTC
TRBD1,TRBV7-8,TRBJ2-1,-,CASSSRTGSYNEQFF,TGTGCCAGCAGCTCGCGGACAGGGTCCTACAATGAGCAGTTCTTC
-,TRBV5-1,TRBJ1-1,medium-sized,CASSRYGGGNTEAFF,TGCGCCAGCAGCCGGTATGGGGGGGGAAACACTGAAGCTTTCTTT
TRBD1,TRBV12-3/TRBV12-4,TRBJ2-7,few,CASSGDRVNYEQYF,TGTGCCAGCAGTGGGGACAGGGTAAACTACGAGCAGTACTTC
TRBD2,TRBV5-1,TRBJ2-3,-,CASSLVRGSTDTQYF,TGCGCCAGCAGCTTGGTGCGCGGGAGTACAGATACGCAGTATTTT
-,TRBV11-2,TRBJ1-2,-,CASSQPGAARGYTF,TGTGCCAGCAGCCAACCAGGGGCCGCTCGGGGCTACACCTTC
TRBD1,TRBV28,TRBJ2-3,-,CASKGTATDTQYF,TGTGCCAGCAAGGGGACAGCTACAGATACGCAGTATTTT
-,TRBV2,TRBJ1-2,few,CASSEGQNYGYTF,TGTGCCAGCAGTGAAGGACAGAACTATGGCTACACCTTC
TRBD1,TRBV5-1,TRBJ1-2,-,CASSSGQGNYGYTF,TGCGCCAGCAGCTCGGGACAGGGGAACTATGGCTACACCTTC
TRBD1,TRBV27,TRBJ2-2,few,CASRSGTATGELFF,TGTGCCAGCAGATCCGGGACAGCCACCGGGGAGCTGTTTTTT
-,TRBV19,TRBJ2-1,-,CASSIPRGRAGKGEQFF,TGTGCCAGTAGTATCCCTCGAGGCAGGGCGGGTAAGGGTGAGCAGTTCTTC
TRBD1,TRBV6-1,TRBJ2-2,-,CASWDPGQGLNTGELFF,TGTGCCAGCTGGGATCCGGGACAGGGGTTAAACACCGGGGAGCTGTTTTTT
TRBD2,TRBV24-1,TRBJ2-3,-,CATSDGGGGRTDTQYF,TGTGCCACCAGTGATGGCGGCGGGGGAAGGACAGATACGCAGTATTTT
TRBD1,TRBV6-1,TRBJ2-7,few,CASRARGPPYEQYF,TGTGCCAGCCGTGCGAGGGGGCCTCCCTACGAGCAGTACTTC
-,TRBV6-1,TRBJ1-1,-,CASKRGENTEAFF,TGTGCCAGCAAACGGGGGGAGAACACTGAAGCTTTCTTT
TRBD1,TRBV6-1,TRBJ2-7,few,CASSLLQGPSYEQYF,TGTGCCAGCAGCCTTCTACAGGGGCCCTCCTACGAGCAGTACTTC
-,TRBV3-1,TRBJ2-1,-,CASSQDFPGGPINNEQFF,TGTGCCAGCAGCCAAGATTTCCCCGGAGGGCCCATTAACAATGAGCAGTTCTTC
-,TRBV27,TRBJ2-1,-,CASRGVGNEQFF,TGTGCCAGCAGGGGGGTGGGGAATGAGCAGTTCTTC
-,TRBV30,TRBJ1-6,medium-sized,CAWSETDNSPLHF,TGTGCCTGGAGTGAGACCGATAATTCACCCCTCCACTTT
-,TRBV28,TRBJ2-2,many,CASSLRDTNTGELFF,TGTGCCAGCAGTCTCCGGGACACCAACACCGGGGAGCTGTTTTTT
-,TRBV12-3/TRBV12-4,TRBJ1-1,-,CASSLGGNTEAFF,TGTGCCAGCAGTTTGGGGGGGAACACTGAAGCTTTCTTT
TRBD2,TRBV20-1,TRBJ2-2,-,CSAAPTSGRTRGTGELFF,TGCAGTGCCGCCCCGACTAGCGGGAGGACCCGTGGCACCGGGGAGCTGTTTTTT
-,TRBV18,TRBJ1-5,many,CASSPGKDQPQHF,TGTGCCAGCTCACCGGGAAAGGATCAGCCCCAGCATTTT
-,TRBV10-3,TRBJ2-3,-,CAISERGAAALADTQYF,TGTGCCATCAGTGAGAGGGGGGCCGCGGCTCTTGCAGATACGCAGTATTTT
TRBD2,TRBV6-5,TRBJ2-7,-,CASSVLAGGSYEQYF,TGTGCCAGCAGTGTACTAGCGGGAGGATCCTACGAGCAGTACTTC
-,TRBV5-1,TRBJ1-1,-,CASSLAKDSSEAFF,TGCGCCAGCAGCTTGGCCAAGGACAGTTCTGAAGCTTTCTTT
TRBD1,TRBV6-2/TRBV6-3,TRBJ2-1,few,CASTGLGTGIYNEQFF,TGTGCCAGCACCGGTCTCGGGACAGGGATATACAATGAGCAGTTCTTC
-,TRBV18,TRBJ2-1,-,CASSPRPGSIGDEQFF,TGTGCCAGCTCACCACGGCCCGGCTCGATTGGAGATGAGCAGTTCTTC
-,TRBV4-1,TRBJ2-1,-,CASSQDDRSHAYNEQFF,TGCGCCAGCAGCCAAGACGACAGGTCACACGCCTACAATGAGCAGTTCTTC
TRBD1,TRBV13,TRBJ2-7,-,CASSSQDRGREQYF,TGTGCCAGCAGCTCCCAGGACAGGGGTCGGGAGCAGTACTTC
TRBD1,TRBV6-1,TRBJ1-4,few,CAGRPWAGGEKLLF,TGTGCCGGCAGACCCTGGGCAGGGGGTGAAAAACTGCTTTTT
TRBD1,TRBV5-1,TRBJ2-7,-,CASTLATGGSYEQYF,TGCGCCAGCACTTTAGCGACAGGGGGCTCCTACGAGCAGTACTTC
TRBD1,TRBV27,TRBJ2-7,few,CASSWRQGYEQYF,TGTGCCAGCAGTTGGAGACAGGGGTACGAGCAGTACTTC
-,TRBV6-5,TRBJ2-7,-,CASSYSLYRFAYEQYF,TGTGCCAGCAGTTACTCGCTATACAGGTTTGCCTACGAGCAGTACTTC
-,TRBV7-2,TRBJ1-5,-,CASSLDFQQPQHF,TGTGCCAGCAGCTTAGACTTTCAACAGCCCCAGCATTTT
-,TRBV30,TRBJ2-3,-,CACHRRGARDTQYF,TGTGCCTGCCATCGGAGGGGGGCCAGGGATACGCAGTATTTT
TRBD1,TRBV2,TRBJ1-1,-,CDISELRTGGAFF,TGTGACATCAGTGAACTCAGGACAGGGGGAGCTTTCTTT
TRBD2,TRBV6-5,TRBJ2-7,-,CASSYGTSGRVSEQYF,TGTGCCAGCAGTTACGGGACTAGCGGGAGGGTTTCCGAGCAGTACTTC
TRBD1,TRBV6-1,TRBJ1-2,few,CASSPTGDNNYGYTF,TGTGCCAGCAGCCCGACAGGGGACAACAACTATGGCTACACCTTC
-,TRBV6-2/TRBV6-3,TRBJ2-7,-,CASSYSRIPYEQYF,TGTGCCAGCAGTTACTCGCGGATACCCTACGAGCAGTACTTC
-,TRBV6-1,TRBJ1-1,few,CASSETLEGVRTEAFF,TGTGCCAGCAGTGAAACGCTTGAGGGGGTTCGCACTGAAGCTTTCTTT
-,TRBV28,TRBJ2-7,-,CASSFPVGYEQYF,TGTGCCAGCAGTTTCCCTGTGGGGTACGAGCAGTACTTC
-,TRBV6-2/TRBV6-3,TRBJ1-2,few,CAGSELDTFGYTF,TGTGCCGGCAGTGAACTCGACACCTTCGGCTACACCTTC
TRBD1,TRBV11-3,TRBJ2-1,many,CASSLDFTGAGQFF,TGTGCCAGCAGCTTAGACTTTACAGGGGCCGGGCAGTTCTTC
TRBD1,TRBV20-1,TRBJ1-6,-,CSASGWTGANSPLHF,TGCAGTGCTAGCGGTTGGACAGGCGCTAATTCACCCCTCCACTTT
TRBD2,TRBV7-2,TRBJ2-7,-,CASSFHGGGYYEQYF,TGTGCCAGCAGCTTCCATGGCGGGGGTTACTACGAGCAGTACTTC
-,TRBV9,TRBJ1-2,-,CVSSGTEDYGYTF,TGTGTCAGCAGCGGAACAGAGGACTATGGCTACACCTTC
-,TRBV5-5,TRBJ1-2,-,CASSLLVSGDAYGYTF,TGTGCCAGCAGCTTGTTAGTGTCCGGGGACGCCTATGGCTACACCTTC
-,TRBV6-2/TRBV6-3,TRBJ2-1,-,CASSYSLEGWANNEQFF,TGTGCCAGCAGTTACTCGTTGGAAGGTTGGGCCAACAATGAGCAGTTCTTC